Listed below are T cell receptor beta chains from one sample, sequenced in a study of T cell repertoires in cytomegalovirus infection. One entry per CDR3 protein, called by TCRdb with MiXCR from the reads. Of roughly 990,000 distinct CDR3 sequences listed, approximately 31% were seen once; the top ten hold over 12%. Their recognized antigens are unknown. The sample here was cultured CD8+ T cells from PBMCs, taken from culture after CMV antigen stimulation. Every receptor here comes from a human donor in good health (CMV status not recorded). Some clones in this sample may be carry-over from other donors' samples. The CDR3 runs from the conserved cysteine through the conserved F or W. D genes are given only for firm matches. Some rows mark clone size as missing; the rest say once, few, many or name a class of expanded clone.

v_gene,abundance,j_gene,d_gene,CDR3nt,CDR3aa
TRBV7-6,-,TRBJ2-1,TRBD2,TGTGCTAGCAGCTTAGCGTTCGGACTAGCGGGGGACAATGAGCAGTTCTTC,CASSLAFGLAGDNEQFF
TRBV19,few,TRBJ1-1,-,TGTGCCAGTAGTATAAGCCCCGGGACTGAAGCTTTCTTT,CASSISPGTEAFF
TRBV7-9,-,TRBJ2-1,-,TGTGCCAGCAGCTTAGCGCAGTTTACCTTTGGTAATGAGCAGTTCTTC,CASSLAQFTFGNEQFF
TRBV2,few,TRBJ2-1,TRBD2,TGTGCCAGCAGTGAAAGACTAGCGGGGGCCTTATACAATGAGCAGTTCTTC,CASSERLAGALYNEQFF
TRBV7-2,many,TRBJ1-3,-,TGTGCCAGCAGCTTATCCGATAATATCCGCTCTGGAAACACCATATATTTT,CASSLSDNIRSGNTIYF
TRBV15,few,TRBJ2-3,TRBD2,TGTGCCACCGCGGCCTTCAGCGGGGGGATAGGAGATACGCAGTATTTT,CATAAFSGGIGDTQYF
TRBV4-1,-,TRBJ1-5,-,TGCGCCAGCAGCCCCGAGATGATCAATCGGCCCCAGCATTTT,CASSPEMINRPQHF
TRBV7-9,few,TRBJ1-1,TRBD1,TGTGCCAGCAGCCCCGACAGGGGTAGGGACACTGAAGCTTTCTTT,CASSPDRGRDTEAFF
TRBV7-8,many,TRBJ2-3,TRBD2,TGTGCCAGCAGCTTAACAACTAGCGGGGGTGGAGATACGCAGTATTTT,CASSLTTSGGGDTQYF
TRBV7-9,many,TRBJ2-1,TRBD2,TGTGCCAGCGGGCAGCGGGGGTACAATGAGCAGTTCTTC,CASGQRGYNEQFF
TRBV15,-,TRBJ1-2,TRBD1,TGTGCCACCAGCCCCGGGACAGGGGATGAGGGCTACACCTTC,CATSPGTGDEGYTF
TRBV7-9,few,TRBJ2-2,TRBD2,TGTGCCAGCAGCTTAGCGGTTCGCGGGGGTCCGAACACCGGGGAGCTGTTTTTT,CASSLAVRGGPNTGELFF